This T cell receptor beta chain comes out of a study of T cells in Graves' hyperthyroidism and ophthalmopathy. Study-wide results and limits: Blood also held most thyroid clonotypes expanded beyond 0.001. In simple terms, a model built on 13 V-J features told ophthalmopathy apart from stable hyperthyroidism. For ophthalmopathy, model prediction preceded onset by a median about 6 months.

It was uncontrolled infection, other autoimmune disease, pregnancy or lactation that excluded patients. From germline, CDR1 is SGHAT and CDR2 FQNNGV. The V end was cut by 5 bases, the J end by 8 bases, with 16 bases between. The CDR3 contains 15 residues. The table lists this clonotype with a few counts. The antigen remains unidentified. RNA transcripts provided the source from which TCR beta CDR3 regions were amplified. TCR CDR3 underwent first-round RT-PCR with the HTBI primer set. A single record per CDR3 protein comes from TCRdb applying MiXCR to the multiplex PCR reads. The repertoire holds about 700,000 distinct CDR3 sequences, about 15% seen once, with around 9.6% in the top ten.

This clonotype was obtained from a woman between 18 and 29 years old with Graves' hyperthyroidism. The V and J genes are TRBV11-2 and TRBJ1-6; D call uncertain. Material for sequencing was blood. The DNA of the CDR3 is TGTGCCAGCAGCCCCTGGACGAGGGTAGATTCACCCCTCCACTTT. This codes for CASSPWTRVDSPLHF. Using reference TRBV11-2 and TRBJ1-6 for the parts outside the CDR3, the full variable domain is EAGVAQSPRYKIIEKRQSVAFWCNPISGHATLYWYQQILGQGPKLLIQFQNNGVVDDSQLPKDRFSAERLKGVDSTLKIQPAKLEDSAVYLCASSPWTRVDSPLHFGNGTRLTVT.